This T cell receptor beta chain was captured in a study of blood T cell repertoires in COVID-19. Across the whole study: Sources were T cells, B-cell-depleted T cells, or PBMCs; the material itself was cDNA or gDNA.

As processed by the authors: Researchers report that nucleated cell counts were estimated from reference gene primer amplification. TCRdb keeps only in-frame clones here, not all; method: immunoSEQ multiplex PCR. V and J calls and clone size are given by that table; D and trimming were obtained from the DNA. The sample lists about 94,000 clones, roughly 80% occurring once. The table lists this clone with a few counts. Trimming left V 2 bases short and J 4 bases short, with 8 bases between. Germline V gene data show CDR1 as GTSNPN and CDR2 as SVGIG (reference sequence). CDR3 length: 12 amino acids. The material sequenced was peripheral blood. The sequence was collected from a man aged 55 to 70 with acute or convalescent COVID-19. This chain joins TRBV30 and TRBJ1-1; no firm D call. CDR3: CAWSPGGTEAFF. The CDR3 DNA is TGTGCCTGGAGTCCCGGAGGCACTGAAGCTTTCTTT.